This T cell receptor beta chain was identified during a study of cytomegalovirus exposure and HLA in healthy donors. Study-wide findings and caveats: Whilst most TCR sequences proved rare, a subset of public TCRs occurred across many donors. Association of a missense DCLRE1C variant with TCR beta V- and J-gene trimming was reported in a later analysis. Differences between HLA loci emerged in a later analysis of TCR association rates, with DRB1 most and HLA-C fewest.

A remark on this clone: Its antigen is unidentified.

The length of the CDR3 is 17 residues. The V gene's germline CDR1 is SGHRS and CDR2 YFSETQ. Trimming shortened V by 0 bases and J by 1 base, and 14 bases separated the two germline ends. Researchers ran the PCR with 60 Vbeta and 13 Jbeta primers. Assay used: immunoSEQ multiplex PCR; TCRdb lists only in-frame clones, some missing. In all, the sample yields under 150,000 clones. Sample: PBMCs. This chain links TRBV5-1 with TRBJ2-1; possible D gene TRBD2, 5 bases. This receptor was identified in a man between 35 and 55 years old in good health and CMV-seronegative. CDR3 protein: CASSLVAHGQSYNEQFF. For the CDR3, the DNA is TGCGCCAGCAGCTTGGTAGCGCACGGGCAATCCTACAATGAGCAGTTCTTC.